The present T cell receptor (beta chain) was sequenced within a study of STAT5B mutations in CD4+ large granular lymphocyte leukemia. Study observations and caveats: TRBV06-family usage was enriched in top patient clones (8/27) versus controls (2/35).

The survey-level immunoSEQ assay was used. The table came from immunoSEQ multiplex PCR; TCRdb's copy has only in-frame clones and leaves some out. In the table there are fewer than 35,000 clones, 65% to 70% of which are singletons. The germline V gene encodes CDR1 SGHRS and CDR2 YFSETQ. The CDR3 covers 14 residues. V was pared by 0 bases and J by 5 bases, with 4 bases of the junction left unmatched. Regarding this clone: Its cognate antigen is unknown.

This sequence was found in a human donor in good health. The sample taken for sequencing was CD4+ T cells from blood buffy coats. The rearrangement uses TRBV5-1 and TRBJ2-7; 8 positions agree with TRBD1. The CDR3 reads CASSLAGQVDEQYF. The CDR3 region has the DNA TGCGCCAGCAGCTTGGCGGGACAGGTCGACGAGCAGTACTTC.